The 13 T cell receptor beta chains given below trace back to one sample, sequenced in a study of human T cells and chemical hapten exposure. Indicated time point: patch test 2, 6 weeks after DPC sensitization. Stated treatment: therapeutic diphenylcyclopropenone sensitization with weekly scalp DPC. TCRdb itself ran the RACE reads through MiXCR, one entry per CDR3 protein. The sample has 84,000 or so distinct CDR3 sequences; roughly a tenth are singletons. Sequencing used whole blood, obtained in connection with sensitization to the hapten diphenylcyclopropenone (DPC). These receptors were collected from a woman in her thirties with alopecia areata. Some clones in this sample may be carry-over from other donors' samples.

This clonotype was picked up many times. This chain connects TRBV10-3 to TRBJ2-5; possible D gene TRBD2, 5 bases. This CDR3 is built from 15 residues. The V and J ends lost 0 bases and 5 bases respectively, with 13 bases between them. The germline gives CDR1 ENHRY, CDR2 SYGVKD. The CDR3 coding sequence is TGTGCCATCAGTGAGTCGGGAGCGGAGGTGGAGACCCAGTACTTC. Amino acid sequence: CAISESGAEVETQYF.

This clonotype showed up many times. The V gene is TRBV28, the J gene TRBJ2-6; 7 bases are a match to TRBD2. There are 13 residues in the CDR3. J lost 2 bases, V lost 8 bases, and 0 bases had no gene match. Germline CDR1 MDHEN, CDR2 SYDVKM. CDR3: CASRGAGANVLTF. The CDR3 DNA reads TGTGCCAGCCGGGGGGCTGGGGCCAACGTCCTGACTTTC.

The chain links TRBV4-2 to TRBJ2-7; 13 bases fit TRBD2. The CDR3 consists of 17 residues. V dropped 3 bases and J dropped 2; count of bases not matched to a gene: 7. Germline CDR1 LGHNA, CDR2 YNFKEQ. The CDR3 nucleotides are TGTGCCAGCAGCCAGTACTTAACTAGCGGGGGGGCCTACGAGCAGTACTTC. Protein product: CASSQYLTSGGAYEQYF.

At least ten counts were recorded for this clonotype. The rearrangement links TRBV5-1 to TRBJ1-4; D might be TRBD1 (6 bases). The CDR3 has 14 amino acids. Germline-derived CDR1 and CDR2 are SGHRS and YFSETQ. V dropped 3 bases and J dropped 5 bases, with 11 bases sitting between them. CDR3 sequence (DNA): TGCGCCAGCAGCTCGTCGGACAGCAATGAAAAACTGTTTTTT. It is translated as CASSSSDSNEKLFF.

There are a few counts of this clonotype. The genes are TRBV4-1 and TRBJ2-5; no definite D call. Germline CDR1 is MGHRA and CDR2 is YSYEKL. The CDR3 loop spans 14 amino acids. V gave up 4 bases and J gave up 2 bases, with 11 bases separating them. The CDR3 protein is CASSRGTQQETQYF. Here the CDR3 DNA reads TGCGCCAGCAGCCGGGGAACACAACAAGAGACCCAGTACTTC.

This clonotype was counted ten times or more. This chain joins TRBV12-3 or TRBV12-4 and TRBJ1-1; tentative D call: TRBD1 (5 bases). With 5 bases removed from V and 1 base from J, the gap between germline ends came to 14 bases. The CDR3 spans 15 residues. The DNA of the CDR3 is TGTGCCAGCAGTGAAGGGGCAGTTCAGAACACTGAAGCTTTCTTT. Translated: CASSEGAVQNTEAFF.

The J gene is TRBJ2-7, the V gene TRBV18; D possibly corresponds to TRBD2 (6 bases). The CDR3 totals 15 residues. V was trimmed by 1 base and J by 3 bases, leaving 13 bases between them. The germline V gene has CDR1 KGHSH and CDR2 LQKENI. The CDR3 sequence: CASSPRSRDFYEQYF. CDR3 sequence (DNA): TGTGCCAGCTCACCACGGTCAAGGGACTTCTACGAGCAGTACTTC.

This clonotype was seen ten or more times. The chain employs TRBV4-3 and TRBJ2-2; 12 bases map to TRBD2. CDR3 size: 18 residues. CDR1 and CDR2 from the germline V gene are LGHNA and YSLEER. V shed 1 base, J shed 3 bases, and the junction held 6 bases outside the gene matches. The chain's CDR3 is CASSQGASGRADTGELFF. DNA of the CDR3: TGCGCCAGCAGCCAAGGGGCTAGCGGGAGGGCCGACACCGGGGAGCTGTTTTTT.

This clonotype was counted many times. V gene TRBV6-2 or TRBV6-3 combines with J gene TRBJ2-3, with 10 bases fitting TRBD2. There are 16 residues in the CDR3. From germline, CDR1 is MNHEY and CDR2 SVGEGT. With 0 bases clipped from V and 4 bases from J, the junction kept 4 bases outside the gene matches. CDR3 in DNA: TGTGCCAGCAGTTACTCGTCTAGCGGGAGCCCAGATACGCAGTATTTT. Translation: CASSYSSSGSPDTQYF.

In this sample, this clonotype turned up many times. The J gene is TRBJ2-7, the V gene TRBV28; 8 bases fit TRBD2. This CDR3 has 18 amino acids. Germline V CDR1 and CDR2: MDHEN, SYDVKM. V trimming: 6 bases; J trimming: 7 bases; junction bases outside the gene matches: 23. CDR3 protein: CASSPQWTGAGALGEQYF. CDR3 nucleotide sequence: TGTGCCAGCAGCCCTCAATGGACGGGAGCGGGAGCCTTGGGAGAGCAGTACTTC.

This clonotype was seen repeatedly, ten times or more. V usage is TRBV18 and J usage is TRBJ1-3; 10 bases align to TRBD1. The CDR3 is 16 residues long. The trim removed 3 bases at V and 0 bases at J, leaving 2 bases unmatched. In germline, CDR1 is KGHSH, CDR2 LQKENI. Written as DNA, the CDR3 is TGTGCCAGCTCACCGGGACAGGGGTTCTCTGGAAACACCATATATTTT. It translates to CASSPGQGFSGNTIYF.

This clonotype was found many times. CDR3 amino acids: CASRALAINTGELFF. DNA for the CDR3: TGTGCCAGCAGGGCACTAGCAATTAACACCGGGGAGCTGTTTTTT. This chain links TRBV2 with TRBJ2-2, with D perhaps TRBD2 (6 bases). Per germline, CDR1 SNHLY and CDR2 FYNNEI. The CDR3 has 15 amino acids. V gave up 6 bases and J gave up 2 bases, with 13 bases separating them.

This clonotype was observed a handful of times. J is TRBJ1-5 and V is TRBV11-2, with D unclear. The CDR3 is made up of 15 amino acids. Germline CDR1 and CDR2: SGHAT and FQNNGV. V was pared by 0 bases and J by 3 bases, with 9 bases between. CDR3 nucleotides: TGTGCCAGCAGCTTAGAGGCCACATCCAATCAGCCCCAGCATTTT. It specifies CASSLEATSNQPQHF.